This T cell receptor beta chain was retrieved from a study of neoadjuvant anti-PD-1 for oral cavity cancer. The CDR3 runs 14 residues. Germline loops: CDR1 MNHEY, CDR2 SVGAGI. With V trimmed by 6 bases and J by 7 bases, 9 bases remained unmatched. Patients had HPV-negative, locally advanced oral cavity squamous cell carcinoma. Measured with immunoSEQ multiplex PCR; TCRdb has only the in-frame clones, and not every one. The table shows roughly 12,000 clones, with roughly 60% occurring only once. This TCR was recovered from a person between 40 and 80 years old with oral cavity squamous cell carcinoma. The donor label of this sample is uncertain. This chain links TRBV6-5 with TRBJ1-2, with 9 positions matching TRBD1. The input for sequencing was tumor tissue, taken before nivolumab (anti-PD-1) treatment. The CDR3 here is CASRRSRDRVGYTF. CDR3 sequence (DNA): TGTGCCAGCAGAAGAAGCCGGGACAGGGTTGGCTACACCTTC.